This entry concerns a single T cell receptor beta chain. Its antigen is still unknown. V was shortened by 0 bases and J by 6 bases, with 19 bases between the two germline ends. The CDR3 covers 17 residues. Germline V gene data show CDR1 as SGDLS and CDR2 as YYNGEE. The data belong to a study of cytomegalovirus exposure and HLA in healthy donors. Study as a whole: From about 180 million T cells, an earlier analysis saw roughly 110 million unique TCR beta sequences. Study findings and constraints: A list of approximately 160 TCR beta chains associated with cytomegalovirus was given. Specificity for CMV antigens was confirmed in vitro for a few of the CMV-associated chains.

PCR employed 60 Vbeta and 13 Jbeta primers. Sequencing was performed with immunoSEQ multiplex PCR; in TCRdb, only in-frame clones are kept and a portion is missing. The sample comprises approximately 180,000 clones, about 88% of which are singletons, and roughly 0.23% rests with the top ten. The sequenced sample consisted of PBMCs. This receptor was identified in a girl less than two years old in good health and CMV-seronegative. This chain links TRBV9 with TRBJ1-3; D is possibly TRBD1 (5 bases). DNA for the CDR3: TGTGCCAGCAGCGTAGGGTCGGGGGACCCCGTCCAAAACACCATATATTTT. It specifies CASSVGSGDPVQNTIYF.